The clone carrying this T cell receptor (beta chain) has only a few counts. Its antigen is still unknown. The record originates from a study of regulatory T cells in long-lasting Graves disease. V lost 0 bases, J lost 2 bases, and 5 bases lay in between. The CDR3 runs to 13 residues. Germline CDR1 reads LGHDT; CDR2 reads YNNKEL (reference sequence). Stated time point: persistent/refractory GD, antithyroid drugs over 5 years with positive TRAb. PBMC-extracted RNA yielded the TCR library. An endocrinology unit in Xi'an, China, supplied the patients. Overall study results and limits: Persistent Graves' patients had lower TCR diversity than newly diagnosed ones.

Assembly of TCR beta libraries relied on iRepertoire HTBI primers together with Arm-PCR of CDR3 regions. TCRdb ran MiXCR on the multiplex PCR reads and lists one entry per CDR3 protein. The sample has around 400,000 distinct CDR3 sequences, less than 25% seen once. Sample: peripheral blood mononuclear cells (PBMCs), taken when the disease was refractory, from a patient treated with antithyroid drugs. The chain couples TRBV3-1 to TRBJ2-7; D remains ambiguous. This clonotype was obtained from a female donor with Graves disease. The CDR3 loop reads CASSQDTAYEQYF. The CDR3 DNA is TGTGCCAGCAGCCAAGATACAGCCTACGAGCAGTACTTC.